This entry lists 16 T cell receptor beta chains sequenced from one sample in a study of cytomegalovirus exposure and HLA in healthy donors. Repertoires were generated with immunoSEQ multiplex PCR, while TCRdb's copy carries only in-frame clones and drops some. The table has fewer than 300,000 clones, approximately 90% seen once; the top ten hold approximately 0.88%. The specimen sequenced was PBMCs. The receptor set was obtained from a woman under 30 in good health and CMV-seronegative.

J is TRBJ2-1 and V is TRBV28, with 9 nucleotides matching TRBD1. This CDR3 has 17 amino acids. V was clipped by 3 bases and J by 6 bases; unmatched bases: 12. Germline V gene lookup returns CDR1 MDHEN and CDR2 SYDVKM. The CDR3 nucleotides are TGTGCCAGCAGTTTTGCTGGAAACAGGGGGCCGATCAATGAGCAGTTCTTC. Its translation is CASSFAGNRGPINEQFF.

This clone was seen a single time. The CDR3 protein is CASSKFSLSSYNSPLHF. The DNA of the CDR3 is TGTGCCAGCAGCAAATTTTCTTTGAGCTCCTATAATTCACCCCTCCACTTT. This sequence joins TRBV28 and TRBJ1-6, with D unclear. The CDR3 covers 17 residues. CDR1 and CDR2 (germline): MDHEN, SYDVKM. Trimming cost V 6 bases and J 0 bases, with 15 bases left between them.

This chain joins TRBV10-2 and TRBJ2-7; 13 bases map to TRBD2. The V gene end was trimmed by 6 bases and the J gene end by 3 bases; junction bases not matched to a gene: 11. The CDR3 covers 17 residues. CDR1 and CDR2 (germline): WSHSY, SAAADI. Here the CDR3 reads CASRGTGTSGNGYEQYF. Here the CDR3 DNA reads TGCGCCAGCAGGGGGACCGGGACTAGCGGGAACGGCTACGAGCAGTACTTC.

CDR3 residues: CASSLSAGNTIYF. CDR3 DNA: TGTGCCAGCAGTCTGTCAGCTGGAAACACCATATATTTT. The chain is built from TRBV2 and TRBJ1-3, with D unresolved. Germline V gene sequence: CDR1 SNHLY, CDR2 FYNNEI. Trimming pared 5 bases from V and 2 bases from J, leaving 7 bases between. This CDR3 has 13 amino acids. Full variable domain (remainder filled in from reference TRBV2 and TRBJ1-3): EPEVTQTPSHQVTQMGQEVILRCVPISNHLYFYWYRQILGQKVEFLVSFYNNEISEKSEIFDDQFSVERPDGSNFTLKIRSTKLEDSAMYFCASSLSAGNTIYFGEGSWLTVV.

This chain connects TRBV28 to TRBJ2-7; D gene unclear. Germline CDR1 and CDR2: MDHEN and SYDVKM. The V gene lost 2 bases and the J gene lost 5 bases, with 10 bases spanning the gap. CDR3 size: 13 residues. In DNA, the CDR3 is TGTGCCAGCAGTTTAAACCTACCCCACGAGCAGTACTTC. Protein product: CASSLNLPHEQYF.

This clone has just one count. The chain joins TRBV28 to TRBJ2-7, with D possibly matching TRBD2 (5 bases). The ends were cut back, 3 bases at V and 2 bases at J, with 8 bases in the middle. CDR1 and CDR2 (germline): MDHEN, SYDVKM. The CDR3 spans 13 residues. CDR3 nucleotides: TGTGCCAGCAGTTTCGGGGTCCCCTACGAGCAGTACTTC. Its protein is CASSFGVPYEQYF.

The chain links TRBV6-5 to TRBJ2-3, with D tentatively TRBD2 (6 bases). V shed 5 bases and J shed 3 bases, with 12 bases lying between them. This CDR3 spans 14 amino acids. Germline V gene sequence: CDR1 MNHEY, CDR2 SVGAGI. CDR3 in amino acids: CASSLSGTTDTQYF. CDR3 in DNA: TGTGCCAGCAGTCTCTCCGGGACTACAGATACGCAGTATTTT.

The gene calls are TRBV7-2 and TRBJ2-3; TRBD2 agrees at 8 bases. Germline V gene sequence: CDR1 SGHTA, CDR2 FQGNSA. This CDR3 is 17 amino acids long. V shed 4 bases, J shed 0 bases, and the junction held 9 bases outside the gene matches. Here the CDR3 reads CASSSTLSGVSTDTQYF. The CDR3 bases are TGTGCCAGCAGCTCAACCCTTAGCGGGGTAAGCACAGATACGCAGTATTTT.

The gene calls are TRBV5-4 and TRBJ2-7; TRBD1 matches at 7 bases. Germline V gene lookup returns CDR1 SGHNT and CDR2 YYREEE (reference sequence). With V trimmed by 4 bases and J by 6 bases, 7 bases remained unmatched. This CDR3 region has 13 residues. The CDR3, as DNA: TGTGCCAGCAGCGGGGGACAGTTTTCCGAGCAGTACTTC. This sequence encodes CASSGGQFSEQYF.

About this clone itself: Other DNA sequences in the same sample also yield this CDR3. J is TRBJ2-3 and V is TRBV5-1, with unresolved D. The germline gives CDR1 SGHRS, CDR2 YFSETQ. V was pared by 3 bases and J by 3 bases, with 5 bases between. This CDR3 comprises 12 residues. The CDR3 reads CASSSGTDTQYF. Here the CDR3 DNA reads TGCGCCAGCAGCTCCGGGACAGATACGCAGTATTTT.

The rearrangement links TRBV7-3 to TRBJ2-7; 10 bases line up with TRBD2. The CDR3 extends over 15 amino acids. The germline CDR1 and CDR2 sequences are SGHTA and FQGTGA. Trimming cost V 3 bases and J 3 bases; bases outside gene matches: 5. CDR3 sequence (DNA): TGTGCCAGCAGCTTGGAACTAGCGGGAAGCTACGAGCAGTACTTC. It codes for CASSLELAGSYEQYF.

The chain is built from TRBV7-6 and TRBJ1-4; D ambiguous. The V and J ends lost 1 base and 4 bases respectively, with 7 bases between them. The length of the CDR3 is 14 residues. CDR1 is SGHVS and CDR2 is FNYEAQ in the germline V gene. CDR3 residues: CASSLGRNNEKLFF. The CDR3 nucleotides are TGTGCCAGCAGCTTAGGCAGGAATAATGAAAAACTGTTTTTT.

The CDR3 loop is CASRTGGRREGDYGYTF. Here the CDR3 DNA reads TGTGCCAGCAGAACGGGGGGGAGGCGAGAGGGTGACTATGGCTACACCTTC. The chain uses TRBV9 and TRBJ1-2, with TRBD1 as a possible D gene (5 bases). CDR3 length: 17 residues. Between the trimmed V and J ends, which lost 5 bases and 3 bases, there was a span of 23 bases. The germline gives CDR1 SGDLS, CDR2 YYNGEE.

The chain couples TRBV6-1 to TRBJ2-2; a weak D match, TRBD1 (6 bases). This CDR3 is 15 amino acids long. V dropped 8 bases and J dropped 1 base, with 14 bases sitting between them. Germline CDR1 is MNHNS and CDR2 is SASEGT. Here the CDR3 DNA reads TGTGCCAGCTGTGCGCTGGGACAGAACACCGGGGAGCTGTTTTTT. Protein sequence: CASCALGQNTGELFF.

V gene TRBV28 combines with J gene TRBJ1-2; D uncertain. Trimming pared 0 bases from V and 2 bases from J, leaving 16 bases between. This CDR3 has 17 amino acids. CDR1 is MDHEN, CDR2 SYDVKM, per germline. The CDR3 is CASSLWPPIGGNYGYTF. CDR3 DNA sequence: TGTGCCAGCAGTTTATGGCCCCCCATAGGAGGGAACTATGGCTACACCTTC.

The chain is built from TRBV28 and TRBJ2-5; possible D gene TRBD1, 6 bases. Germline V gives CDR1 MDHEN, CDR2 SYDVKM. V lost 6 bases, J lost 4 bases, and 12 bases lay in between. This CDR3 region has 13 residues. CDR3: CASRQGVRETQYF. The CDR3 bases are TGTGCCAGCAGACAGGGCGTGCGAGAGACCCAGTACTTC. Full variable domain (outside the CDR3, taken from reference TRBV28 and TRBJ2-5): DVKVTQSSRYLVKRTGEKVFLECVQDMDHENMFWYRQDPGLGLRLIYFSYDVKMKEKGDIPEGYSVSREKKERFSLILESASTNQTSMYLCASRQGVRETQYFGPGTRLLVL.